This T cell receptor (beta chain) came from a study of cytomegalovirus exposure and HLA in healthy donors. In the PCR, 60 Vbeta and 13 Jbeta primers were used. TCRdb's copy holds only in-frame clones and misses some; the assay was immunoSEQ multiplex PCR. The data hold 50,000 to 70,000 clones, with more than 75% observed a single time. Sequenced material: PBMCs. The receptor was isolated from a male donor in good health and CMV-seronegative.

CDR3 amino acids: CASSQREGGWGETQYF. The DNA for the CDR3 is TGTGCCAGCAGCCAACGGGAGGGAGGATGGGGAGAGACCCAGTACTTC. The gene calls are TRBV14 and TRBJ2-5; 8 nucleotides match TRBD2. The CDR3 has 16 amino acids. CDR1 is SGHDN, CDR2 FVKESK, per germline. Losses at the gene ends were 2 bases for V and 4 bases for J; bases not matched to a gene: 9.